These 3 T cell receptor beta chains were all obtained from the same sample, sequenced in a study of human T cells and chemical hapten exposure. The time point denotes: pre-sensitization, week 0. Treatment specified: therapeutic diphenylcyclopropenone sensitization with weekly scalp DPC. TCRdb recomputed calls from the RACE reads with MiXCR, one row per CDR3 protein. Seen here are 300,000 to 400,000 distinct CDR3 sequences, roughly 4.6% observed once, and the top ten hold about 2.5%. The input for sequencing was whole blood, taken in connection with sensitization to the hapten diphenylcyclopropenone (DPC). Receptors originate from a woman aged 50 to 60 with alopecia areata. Some clones in this sample may be carry-over from other donors' samples.

This clonotype was seen a handful of times. The chain uses TRBV30 and TRBJ2-5; no clear D. The CDR3 is made up of 11 amino acids. Germline V gene sequence: CDR1 GTSNPN, CDR2 SVGIG (reference sequence). V was shortened by 1 base and J by 5 bases, with 5 bases between the two germline ends. The CDR3 region has the DNA TGTGCCTGGAGTGGGACCGAGACCCAGTACTTC. Encoded protein: CAWSGTETQYF.

This clonotype was recorded at least ten times. This chain uses TRBV20-1 with TRBJ1-1; maybe TRBD1 (5 bases). Trimming removed 2 bases at V and 4 bases at J, with 17 bases between. The V gene's germline CDR1 is DFQATT and CDR2 SNEGSKA (reference sequence). The CDR3 contains 15 residues. CDR3 sequence reads: CSARRQRSSATEAFF. DNA of the CDR3: TGCAGTGCTAGACGACAGCGTTCTTCGGCCACTGAAGCTTTCTTT.

This clonotype occurred many times. CDR3 sequence reads: CASSSWGLAGVRVYNEQFF. In DNA form, the CDR3 reads TGTGCCAGCAGTTCCTGGGGACTAGCGGGAGTGCGGGTCTACAATGAGCAGTTCTTC. The chain joins TRBV12-3 or TRBV12-4 to TRBJ2-1; 14 nucleotides align to TRBD2. The CDR3 is 19 residues long. V shed 4 bases and J 3 bases; nucleotides not matched to a gene: 11.